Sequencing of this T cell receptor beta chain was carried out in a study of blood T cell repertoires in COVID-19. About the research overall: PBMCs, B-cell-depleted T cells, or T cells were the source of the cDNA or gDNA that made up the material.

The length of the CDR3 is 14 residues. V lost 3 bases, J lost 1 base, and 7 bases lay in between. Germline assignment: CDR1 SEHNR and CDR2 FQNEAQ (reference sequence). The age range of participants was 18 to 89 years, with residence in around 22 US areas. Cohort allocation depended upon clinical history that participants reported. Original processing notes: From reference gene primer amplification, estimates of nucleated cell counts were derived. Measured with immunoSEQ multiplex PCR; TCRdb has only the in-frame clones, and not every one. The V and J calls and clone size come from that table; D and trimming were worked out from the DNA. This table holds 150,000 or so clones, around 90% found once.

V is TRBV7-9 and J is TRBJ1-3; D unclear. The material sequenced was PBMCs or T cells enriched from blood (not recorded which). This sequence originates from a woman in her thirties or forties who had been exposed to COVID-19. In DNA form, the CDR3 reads TGTGCCAGCAGCTTTACGGTTTCTGGAAACACCATATATTTT. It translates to CASSFTVSGNTIYF.